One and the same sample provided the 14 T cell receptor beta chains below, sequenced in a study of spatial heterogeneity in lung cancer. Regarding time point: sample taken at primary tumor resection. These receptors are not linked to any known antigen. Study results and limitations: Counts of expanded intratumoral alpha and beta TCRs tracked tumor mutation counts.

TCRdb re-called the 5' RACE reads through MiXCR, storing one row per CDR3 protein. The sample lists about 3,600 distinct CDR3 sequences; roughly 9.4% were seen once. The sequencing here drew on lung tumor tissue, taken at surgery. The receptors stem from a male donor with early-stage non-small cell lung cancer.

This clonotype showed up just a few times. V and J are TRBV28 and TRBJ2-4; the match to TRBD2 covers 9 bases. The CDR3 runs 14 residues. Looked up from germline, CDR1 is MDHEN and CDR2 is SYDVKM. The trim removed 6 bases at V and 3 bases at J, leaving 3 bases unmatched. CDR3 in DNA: TGTGCCAGCAGAAGCGGGGGGTTCAAAAACATTCAGTACTTC. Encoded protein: CASRSGGFKNIQYF.

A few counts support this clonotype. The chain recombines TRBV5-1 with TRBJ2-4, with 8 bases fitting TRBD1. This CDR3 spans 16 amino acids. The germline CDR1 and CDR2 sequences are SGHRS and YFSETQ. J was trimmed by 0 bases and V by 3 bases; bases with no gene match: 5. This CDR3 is CASSSWTGSAKNIQYF. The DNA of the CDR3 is TGCGCCAGCAGCTCTTGGACAGGGTCAGCCAAAAACATTCAGTACTTC.

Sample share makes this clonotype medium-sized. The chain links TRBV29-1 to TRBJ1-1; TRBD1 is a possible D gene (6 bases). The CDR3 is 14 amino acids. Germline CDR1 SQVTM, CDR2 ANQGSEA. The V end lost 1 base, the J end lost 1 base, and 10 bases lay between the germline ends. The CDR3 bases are TGCAGCGTTGAAGTTACAGGGTCGAACACTGAAGCTTTCTTT. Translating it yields CSVEVTGSNTEAFF.

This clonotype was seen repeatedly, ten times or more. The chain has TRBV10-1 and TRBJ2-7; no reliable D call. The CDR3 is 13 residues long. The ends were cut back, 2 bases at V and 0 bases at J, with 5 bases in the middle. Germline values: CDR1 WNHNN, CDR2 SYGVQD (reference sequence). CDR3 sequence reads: CASSERFSYEQYF. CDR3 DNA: TGCGCCAGCAGTGAGCGATTCTCCTACGAGCAGTACTTC.

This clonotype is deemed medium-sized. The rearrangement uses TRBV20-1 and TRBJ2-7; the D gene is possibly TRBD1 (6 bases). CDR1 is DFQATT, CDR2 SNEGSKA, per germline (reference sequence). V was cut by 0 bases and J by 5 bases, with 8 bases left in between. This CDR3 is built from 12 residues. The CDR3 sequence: CSARENRDEQYF. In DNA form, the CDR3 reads TGCAGTGCTAGAGAGAACAGGGACGAGCAGTACTTC.

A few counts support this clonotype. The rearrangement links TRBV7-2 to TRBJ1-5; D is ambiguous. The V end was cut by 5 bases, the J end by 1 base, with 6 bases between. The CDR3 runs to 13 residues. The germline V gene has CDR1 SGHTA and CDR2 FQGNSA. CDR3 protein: CASSPGSNQPQHF. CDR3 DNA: TGTGCCAGCAGCCCTGGCAGCAATCAGCCCCAGCATTTT.

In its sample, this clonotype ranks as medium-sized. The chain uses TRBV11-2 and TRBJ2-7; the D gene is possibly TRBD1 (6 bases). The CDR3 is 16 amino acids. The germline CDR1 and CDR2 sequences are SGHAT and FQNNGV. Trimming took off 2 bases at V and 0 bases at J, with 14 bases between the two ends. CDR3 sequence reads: CASSLQRTEHSYEQYF. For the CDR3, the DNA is TGTGCCAGCAGCTTACAAAGGACAGAACACTCCTACGAGCAGTACTTC.

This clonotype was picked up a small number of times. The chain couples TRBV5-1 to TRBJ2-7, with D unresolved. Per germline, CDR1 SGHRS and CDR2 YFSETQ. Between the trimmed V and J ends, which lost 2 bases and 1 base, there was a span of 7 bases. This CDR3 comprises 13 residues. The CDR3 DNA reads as TGCGCCAGCAGCTTTGCTCAGTCCTACGAGCAGTACTTC. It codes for CASSFAQSYEQYF.

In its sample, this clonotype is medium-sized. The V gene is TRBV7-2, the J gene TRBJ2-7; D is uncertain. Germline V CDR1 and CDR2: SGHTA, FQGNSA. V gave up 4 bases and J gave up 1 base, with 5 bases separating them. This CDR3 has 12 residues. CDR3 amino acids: CASSWPSYEQYF. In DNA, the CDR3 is TGTGCCAGCAGCTGGCCATCCTACGAGCAGTACTTC.

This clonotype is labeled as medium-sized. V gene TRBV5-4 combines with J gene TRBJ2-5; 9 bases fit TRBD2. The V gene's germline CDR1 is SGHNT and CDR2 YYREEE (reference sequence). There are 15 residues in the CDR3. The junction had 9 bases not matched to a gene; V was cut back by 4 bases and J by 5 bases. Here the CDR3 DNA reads TGTGCCAGCAGCCCGCCTGGGACTAGCAGGGAGACCCAGTACTTC. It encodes CASSPPGTSRETQYF.

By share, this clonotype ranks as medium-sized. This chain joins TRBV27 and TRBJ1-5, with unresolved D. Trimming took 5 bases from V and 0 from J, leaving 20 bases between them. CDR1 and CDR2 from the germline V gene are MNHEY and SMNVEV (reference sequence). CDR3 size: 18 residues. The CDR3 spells CASSQSGPPFYSNQPQHF. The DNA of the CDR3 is TGTGCCAGCAGTCAGAGCGGACCTCCGTTTTATAGCAATCAGCCCCAGCATTTT.

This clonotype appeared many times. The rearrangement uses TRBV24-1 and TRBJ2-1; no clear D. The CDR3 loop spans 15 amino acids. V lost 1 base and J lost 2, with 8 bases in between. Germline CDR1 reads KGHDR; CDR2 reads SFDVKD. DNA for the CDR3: TGTGCCACCAGTGATTTTGGCCGACCCTACAATGAGCAGTTCTTC. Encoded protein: CATSDFGRPYNEQFF.

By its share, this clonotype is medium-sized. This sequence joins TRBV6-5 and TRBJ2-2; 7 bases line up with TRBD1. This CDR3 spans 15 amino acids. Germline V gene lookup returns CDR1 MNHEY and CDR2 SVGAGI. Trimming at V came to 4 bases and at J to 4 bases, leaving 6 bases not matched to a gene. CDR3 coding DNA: TGTGCCAGCAGTTTGACAGGGTATAGCACCGGGGAGCTGTTTTTT. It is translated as CASSLTGYSTGELFF.

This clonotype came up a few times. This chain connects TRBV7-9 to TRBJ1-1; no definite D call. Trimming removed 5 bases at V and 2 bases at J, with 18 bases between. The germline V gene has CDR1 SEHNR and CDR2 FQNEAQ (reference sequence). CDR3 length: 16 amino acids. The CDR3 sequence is CASSPPRTIDNTEAFF. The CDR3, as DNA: TGTGCCAGCAGCCCTCCCCGGACGATCGACAACACTGAAGCTTTCTTT.